The T cell receptor beta chain under discussion was sequenced for a study of blood T cell repertoires in COVID-19. Whole-study context: PBMCs, B-cell-depleted T cells, or T cells provided the cDNA or gDNA that made up the material.

Germline CDR1 is SNHLY and CDR2 is FYNNEI. The CDR3 totals 13 residues. The J segment lost 4 bases and the V segment lost 3 bases, leaving 2 bases of the junction unmatched. In the authors' workflow: Quantification of nucleated cells was approximated via reference gene primer amplification. The protocol was immunoSEQ multiplex PCR, while the TCRdb copy is restricted to in-frame clones and leaves out a portion. V, J and clone size are taken as reported in that table, and D and trimming were inferred from the DNA itself. The sample shows under 150,000 clones, 70% to 80% of them seen only once. Sequencing was done on a sample of peripheral blood. This sequence joins TRBV2 and TRBJ1-2, with 7 bases matching TRBD1. This clonotype was obtained from a human donor in a cohort sampled during active COVID-19. The CDR3 DNA reads as TGTGCCAGCAGTGACGACAGGGTCTATGGCTACACCTTC. Translating gives CASSDDRVYGYTF.